This is a list of T cell receptor beta chains from one sample in a study of T cells after yellow fever vaccination. TCRdb called the 5' RACE reads again in MiXCR, with one record for every CDR3 protein. In the table there are 200,000 to 250,000 distinct CDR3 sequences, approximately 3.3% of which are singletons. The sequencing used CD4+ T cells sorted from PBMCs, collected 10 days after the yellow fever booster vaccination. The receptors derive from a man between 18 and 29 years old who received the YFV17D yellow fever vaccine. Each CDR3 is given with its conserved first and last residue. D genes are given only for firm matches. Clone sizes are given selectively: once, few, many, or a class where the clone is expanded.

clone size | J gene | V gene | D gene | CDR3 protein | CDR3 DNA
many | TRBJ2-6 | TRBV7-6 | - | CASSLQSGANVLTF | TGTGCCAGCAGCTTGCAATCTGGGGCCAACGTCCTGACTTTC
few | TRBJ2-7 | TRBV12-3/TRBV12-4 | - | CASSLTSNEQYF | TGTGCCAGCAGCCTGACATCCAACGAGCAGTACTTC
many | TRBJ2-5 | TRBV25-1 | - | CASSELGQSGPWETQYF | TGTGCCAGCAGTGAACTGGGCCAGTCGGGGCCGTGGGAGACCCAGTACTTC
many | TRBJ1-1 | TRBV7-9 | - | CASSLVHLNTEAFF | TGTGCCAGCAGCTTAGTACACTTGAACACTGAAGCTTTCTTT
- | TRBJ2-1 | TRBV7-2 | TRBD1 | CASSPVRDRGNNEQFF | TGTGCCAGCAGCCCCGTCCGGGACAGGGGGAACAATGAGCAGTTCTTC
many | TRBJ1-6 | TRBV7-2 | TRBD1 | CASSESGQFNSPLHF | TGTGCCAGCAGCGAGTCGGGACAGTTTAATTCACCCCTCCACTTT
few | TRBJ2-1 | TRBV7-9 | TRBD2 | CASSSLAGGRYNEQFF | TGTGCCAGCAGCTCACTAGCGGGGGGGCGTTACAATGAGCAGTTCTTC
- | TRBJ2-1 | TRBV5-1 | TRBD1 | CASSLVGGQGEQFF | TGCGCCAGCAGCTTGGTAGGGGGCCAGGGCGAGCAGTTCTTC
many | TRBJ1-2 | TRBV11-2 | TRBD1 | CASSRQGGQGAGYGYTF | TGTGCCAGCAGCCGCCAGGGGGGTCAGGGGGCTGGCTATGGCTACACCTTC
many | TRBJ2-7 | TRBV19 | - | CASSTLSGYEQYF | TGTGCCAGTAGTACCCTTTCGGGGTACGAGCAGTACTTC
many | TRBJ1-3 | TRBV6-1 | - | CASSVRGGPLRAGNTIYF | TGTGCCAGCAGTGTCCGGGGGGGGCCTCTAAGAGCTGGAAACACCATATATTTT
many | TRBJ2-3 | TRBV20-1 | TRBD2 | CSVPSGGRDTQYF | TGCAGTGTTCCCAGCGGGGGGCGGGATACGCAGTATTTT
few | TRBJ2-2 | TRBV28 | TRBD1 | CAISRQGLTTGELFF | TGTGCCATCTCCAGACAGGGTCTGACCACCGGGGAGCTGTTTTTT
few | TRBJ1-1 | TRBV6-4 | - | CASSDPDRIRLFGNTEAFF | TGTGCCAGCAGTGACCCCGACAGGATACGGTTATTTGGGAACACTGAAGCTTTCTTT
many | TRBJ2-3 | TRBV6-5 | - | CASSLHALRGLPSTDTQYF | TGTGCCAGCAGCCTGCACGCTTTAAGAGGACTTCCCAGCACAGATACGCAGTATTTT
- | TRBJ1-2 | TRBV10-3 | TRBD1 | CAITLEDRTGYTF | TGTGCCATCACGCTGGAGGACAGGACTGGCTACACCTTC
few | TRBJ2-1 | TRBV7-8 | - | CASRLGRVRANNEQFF | TGTGCCAGCAGGCTTGGTCGGGTTAGAGCCAACAATGAGCAGTTCTTC
- | TRBJ2-3 | TRBV4-1 | TRBD2 | CASSQDERGGWDTQYF | TGCGCCAGCAGCCAAGATGAACGGGGGGGCTGGGATACGCAGTATTTT
few | TRBJ2-3 | TRBV5-4 | - | CASSLPQDTQYF | TGTGCCAGCAGCCTTCCCCAGGATACGCAGTATTTT
- | TRBJ1-1 | TRBV6-5 | - | CATAARTGNTEAFF | TGTGCCACCGCCGCCCGTACAGGGAACACTGAAGCTTTCTTT
- | TRBJ2-2 | TRBV9 | - | CASSVGTPKGAGELFF | TGTGCCAGCAGCGTAGGGACCCCTAAAGGAGCCGGGGAGCTGTTTTTT
few | TRBJ1-6 | TRBV5-1 | - | CASSFGENSPLHF | TGCGCCAGCAGCTTCGGAGAAAATTCACCCCTCCACTTT
many | TRBJ2-1 | TRBV6-5 | TRBD1 | CASRRDRGGNEQFF | TGTGCCAGCAGGAGGGACAGGGGCGGGAATGAGCAGTTCTTC
many | TRBJ2-7 | TRBV7-9 | - | CASSFDLGREQYF | TGTGCCAGCAGCTTCGACCTCGGTCGCGAGCAGTACTTC
- | TRBJ2-1 | TRBV11-2 | - | CASSLGHDARNEQFF | TGTGCCAGCAGCTTAGGACACGACGCACGCAATGAGCAGTTCTTC
few | TRBJ2-3 | TRBV19 | - | CASSIRANTDTQYF | TGTGCCAGTAGTATCAGGGCAAACACAGATACGCAGTATTTT
many | TRBJ2-1 | TRBV4-2 | - | CASSQDLRTRNEQFF | TGTGCCAGCAGCCAAGACCTCAGGACAAGAAATGAGCAGTTCTTC
many | TRBJ2-7 | TRBV12-3/TRBV12-4 | - | CAITTGRGSYEQYF | TGTGCCATCACGACGGGGCGCGGCTCCTACGAGCAGTACTTC
many | TRBJ2-5 | TRBV11-1 | - | CASSLTGTQETQYF | TGTGCCAGCAGCTTAACCGGGACACAAGAGACCCAGTACTTC
many | TRBJ2-1 | TRBV7-2 | TRBD1 | CASSFRQGDYNEQFF | TGTGCCAGCAGCTTTAGGCAGGGGGACTACAATGAGCAGTTCTTC
few | TRBJ1-2 | TRBV18 | TRBD1 | CASSPRGPGYTF | TGTGCCAGCTCACCTAGGGGGCCTGGCTACACCTTC
few | TRBJ1-4 | TRBV4-3 | - | CASSPFTSSTGGEKLFF | TGCGCCAGCAGCCCCTTTACCTCATCGACGGGGGGTGAAAAACTGTTTTTT
many | TRBJ1-4 | TRBV2 | TRBD1 | CASSTGAGEKLFF | TGTGCCAGCAGTACAGGGGCGGGTGAAAAACTGTTTTTT
- | TRBJ2-6 | TRBV27 | - | CASSHLGVSLRSGANVLTF | TGTGCCAGCAGTCATTTAGGGGTATCTCTACGCTCTGGGGCCAACGTCCTGACTTTC
many | TRBJ1-5 | TRBV20-1 | TRBD1 | CSARFGVWGQGVPPQHF | TGCAGTGCTCGGTTTGGTGTTTGGGGACAGGGGGTCCCGCCCCAGCATTTT
- | TRBJ1-1 | TRBV5-1 | - | CASSLGGGLAEAFF | TGCGCCAGCAGCTTGGGAGGAGGGTTAGCTGAAGCTTTCTTT
few | TRBJ1-5 | TRBV6-6 | - | CASSYVEAEYQPQHF | TGTGCCAGCAGTTACGTTGAGGCAGAGTATCAGCCCCAGCATTTT
many | TRBJ1-4 | TRBV5-1 | - | CASRGYENEKLFF | TGCGCCAGTCGAGGCTATGAGAATGAAAAACTGTTTTTT
many | TRBJ2-1 | TRBV7-2 | - | CASSPDVGVTFF | TGTGCCAGCAGCCCGGACGTAGGCGTTACGTTCTTC
- | TRBJ2-7 | TRBV6-5 | - | CASSLLPTGREQYF | TGTGCCAGCAGTTTACTACCCACAGGTAGGGAGCAGTACTTC
many | TRBJ1-1 | TRBV29-1 | - | CSTHQGFSTEAFF | TGCAGCACGCATCAGGGGTTTAGCACTGAAGCTTTCTTT
many | TRBJ2-5 | TRBV12-3/TRBV12-4 | - | CASRPLEGTQETQYF | TGTGCCAGCAGACCCCTAGAGGGTACCCAAGAGACCCAGTACTTC
many | TRBJ1-1 | TRBV6-5 | - | CASSSEVNTEAFF | TGTGCCAGCAGTTCGGAAGTGAACACTGAAGCTTTCTTT
many | TRBJ1-1 | TRBV12-3/TRBV12-4 | - | CASSSIRTSATEAFF | TGTGCCAGCAGCTCAATCAGGACATCGGCCACTGAAGCTTTCTTT
- | TRBJ1-1 | TRBV7-9 | - | CASRNRNTEAFF | TGTGCCAGCAGGAATCGCAACACTGAAGCTTTCTTT
few | TRBJ2-4 | TRBV7-2 | - | CASSIVLRGLAKNIQYF | TGTGCCAGCAGCATCGTCCTAAGAGGGTTGGCCAAAAACATTCAGTACTTC
- | TRBJ2-5 | TRBV24-1 | - | CATSDPTRGGARETQYF | TGTGCCACCAGTGACCCAACCCGTGGGGGGGCTCGGGAGACCCAGTACTTC
many | TRBJ2-1 | TRBV20-1 | - | CSAPFLGAHNEQFF | TGCAGTGCGCCCTTTTTGGGCGCCCACAATGAGCAGTTCTTC
few | TRBJ2-2 | TRBV5-1 | - | CASSWAGRFGLNTGELFF | TGCGCCAGCAGCTGGGCCGGCCGATTCGGACTAAACACCGGGGAGCTGTTTTTT